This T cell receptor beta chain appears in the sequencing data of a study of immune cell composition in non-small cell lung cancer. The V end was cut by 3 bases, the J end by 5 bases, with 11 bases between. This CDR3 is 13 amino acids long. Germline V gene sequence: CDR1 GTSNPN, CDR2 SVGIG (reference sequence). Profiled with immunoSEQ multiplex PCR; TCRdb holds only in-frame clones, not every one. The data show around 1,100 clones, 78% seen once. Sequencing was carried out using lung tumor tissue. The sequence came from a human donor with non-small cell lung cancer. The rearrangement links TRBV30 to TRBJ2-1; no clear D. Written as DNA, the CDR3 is TGTGCCTGGAGACACGCAGGCAACAATGAGCAGTTCTTC. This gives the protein CAWRHAGNNEQFF.